This TCR beta chain emerged from a study of beta chain features in type 1 diabetes (dated by TCRdb to the late 2010s). Looking at the study overall: Patients and healthy donors did not differ in mean age, gender distribution, total cell number or subset yield. Regulatory and stem cell-like memory subsets were isolated from only 8 patients and about eight healthy donors, whereas naive and central memory subsets came from all 30 or so donors. A total of about 100 million sorted cells were examined across all samples, and RNA yield correlated strongly with the number of cells per subset. In the study, TCRB repertoires of sorted circulating CD4+ T cell subsets from recently diagnosed type 1 diabetes patients were compared with those of matched healthy donors.

The High Capacity cDNA Reverse Transcription Kit was used to reverse transcribe all of the isolated RNA, meaning that expressed TCRB transcripts were what got sequenced. Deep immunoSEQ sequencing was performed on naive, central memory and regulatory T cell samples, with an average of about 3.6 million total reads per sample. Sorted cells were lysed in RLT buffer, and RNA was extracted using DNase-treated RNeasy Micro or Mini kits according to cell number. Each cell subset was processed on its own to prevent cross-contamination, while patient and healthy donor samples were processed together. The immunoSEQ multiplex PCR was used to amplify TCRB sequences from cDNA, generating 87-bp fragments that spanned the CDR3 region. Sequencing of the amplicons was done on the Illumina HiSeq platform. Concerning the study's data processing: Synthetic template baselines were used to correct PCR bias computationally, reads within Hamming distance 2 were collapsed, and singletons that could not be merged were discarded. Reads were aligned against IMGT to assign V, D and J genes, CDR3 length and insertions or deletions at six rearrangement sites. Clonotype counts were normalized to sorted cell number within each subset before computing true diversity and Gini coefficients with the tcR R package. The overlap coefficient, calculated on TCRB nucleotide sequences, was used to measure repertoire sharing. As a proxy for the pre-selection repertoire, out-of-frame TCRB sequences from naive cells were analyzed. The source is immuneACCESS, and TCRdb retained only in-frame sequences with V and J called. Part of the clones is not carried over; for the studies checked, unresolved V genes explain less than half of this, and the remainder is unexplained. V and J calls and clone size follow that table, whereas D and trimming were derived from the DNA. The sample table contains hundreds of thousands of clones; only one count was recorded for over 12% of them. Clones ranked in the top ten supply 0.03% to 0.045% of the sample.

Spanning cysteine to phenylalanine, the CDR3 consists of 13 amino acids. The CDR3 DNA has 39 bases and is translated from base 1. Trimming leaves V shorter by 5 bases and J shorter by 3 bases, with the junction holding 4 bases beyond the gene matches. CDR1 and CDR2, looked up from the germline V gene (reference sequence), are GTSNPN and SVGIG. Each donor gave one peripheral blood draw, about 110 mL on average, collected into heparinised tubes. A BD FACSAria II was used to sort naive, central memory, regulatory and stem cell-like memory CD4+ T cells with a panel that included CD45RO, CCR7, CD25, CD127, CD95 and CD27. A purity above 95% was achieved for all sorted populations. PBMCs were isolated immediately by Lymphoprep density gradient centrifugation and stained directly without culture. Samples were stained and sorted in pairs, with one healthy donor and one patient per experiment, so that batch effects were minimized.

Remarks on this clone: The antigen it recognizes is unknown. No base quality information exists; no much larger clone differs at one position.

Findings and caveats that apply to the study as a whole: Because cDNA was sequenced instead of genomic DNA, highly expressing activated cells could be over-represented, though the groups showed no difference in activation or CD3 levels. Because small numbers of individuals were included in the HLA sub-analyses, any influence of HLA type on TCRB rearrangement was left unresolved. Naive, central memory and regulatory TCRB repertoires appeared more similar among patients than among healthy donors. At VDJ recombination sites, type 1 diabetes patients had fewer insertions and more deleted nucleotides, which implies abnormalities in thymic rearrangement. PCR might favor shorter templates, but patient and control samples were amplified and corrected together, so any skew would affect both groups equally. In all four CD4+ subsets, TCRB CDR3 length was moderately but significantly shorter in type 1 diabetes patients.

Sequencing was done on a sample of naive CD4+ T cells from blood. What this sample's cell subset or site label stands for: true naive CD4+ T cells. The sequence joins TRBV30 to TRBJ1-1; the central 9 bases match TRBD1. The TCR sequence derives from a man younger than 30 with type 1 diabetes. The CDR3 protein sequence reads: CAWLGQGDTEAFF. The nucleotide sequence reads as follows: TGTGCCTGGCTGGGACAGGGAGACACTGAAGCTTTCTTT.